This T cell receptor (beta chain) appears in the sequencing data of a study of shared clonotypes between healthy human individuals. The study, taken as a whole, reports: Naive subsets typically showed greater estimated richness than memory subsets.

At deep level, the assay was performed. Assay used: immunoSEQ multiplex PCR; TCRdb lists only in-frame clones, some missing. The sample holds about 2 million clones, approximately 95% seen once. Selected positively for CCR7 and CD45RO-negative, naive CD8 cells excluded terminally differentiated effector memory CD45RA+ cells. Donors comprised healthy HIV-negative adults lacking recent acute infections or vaccinations. Details on this clone: Its antigen is unknown. This specimen includes other DNA sequences encoding the same CDR3.

CDR1 MNHNS and CDR2 SASEGT come from the germline V gene. V lost 6 bases and J lost 2; bases outside the gene matches: 4. This CDR3 spans 14 amino acids. Sequencing used naive CD8+ T cells sorted from blood. V and J are TRBV6-1 and TRBJ1-5; 7 bases match TRBD1. The receptor was derived from a man aged 18 to 30 in good health. CDR3 region: CASRRQGGNQPQHF. The CDR3 DNA sequence: TGTGCCAGCAGAAGACAGGGCGGCAATCAGCCCCAGCATTTT.